Listed below are T cell receptor beta chains from one sample, sequenced in a study of CD8 T cells in ankylosing spondylitis. TCRdb independently ran MiXCR on the 5' RACE reads; one entry per CDR3 protein. The data hold more than 250,000 distinct CDR3 sequences, with under 14% observed a single time. Sequencing was performed on blood, either unsorted or a sorted T cell fraction (not recorded which). These TCRs come from a female donor with ankylosing spondylitis or in good health (not recorded which). CDR3s include the opening cysteine and the closing phenylalanine or tryptophan. D genes are given only for firm matches. Size is stated for part of the rows, as once, few or many counts, or as a class when the clone is expanded.

j_call | v_call | clone_size | d_call | cdr3_aa | cdr3_nt
TRBJ2-5 | TRBV7-8 | many | NA | CASSLALRTEETQYF | TGTGCCAGCAGCTTAGCGCTTAGGACAGAAGAGACCCAGTACTTC
TRBJ2-4 | TRBV20-1 | few | NA | CSAPGGSIQYF | TGCAGTGCCCCTGGGGGGAGCATTCAGTACTTC
TRBJ2-7 | TRBV5-5 | many | NA | CASSLESSYEQYF | TGTGCCAGCAGCTTGGAAAGCTCCTACGAGCAGTACTTC
TRBJ2-3 | TRBV12-3/TRBV12-4 | NA | NA | CASRSPNWDTQYF | TGTGCCAGCAGGTCTCCCAATTGGGATACGCAGTATTTT
TRBJ1-1 | TRBV5-1 | few | NA | CASSSGTPNTEAFF | TGCGCCAGCAGCTCGGGGACGCCCAACACTGAAGCTTTCTTT
TRBJ2-3 | TRBV2 | NA | NA | CTCSFRRKAAWDLTDTQYF | TGTACCTGCAGTTTCAGGCGAAAGGCCGCTTGGGACCTCACAGATACGCAGTATTTT
TRBJ2-3 | TRBV28 | many | TRBD2 | CASSGGLAGSTDTQYF | TGTGCCAGCAGTGGGGGACTAGCGGGGAGCACAGATACGCAGTATTTT
TRBJ2-1 | TRBV9 | few | NA | CASNRPGGNEQFF | TGTGCCAGCAATAGGCCAGGTGGAAATGAGCAGTTCTTC
TRBJ2-5 | TRBV3-1 | NA | NA | CASSQEMGTVQETQYF | TGTGCCAGCAGCCAAGAAATGGGAACTGTCCAAGAGACCCAGTACTTC
TRBJ1-5 | TRBV20-1 | many | TRBD1 | CSARAGTGLNQPQHF | TGCAGTGCTAGGGCCGGGACAGGACTCAATCAGCCCCAGCATTTT
TRBJ2-1 | TRBV14 | NA | NA | CASSQPGAGYYNEQFF | TGTGCCAGCAGCCAGCCCGGGGCGGGCTACTACAATGAGCAGTTCTTC
TRBJ1-5 | TRBV5-1 | many | NA | CASSLGGSGNQPQHF | TGCGCCAGCAGCTTAGGGGGTTCGGGGAATCAGCCCCAGCATTTT
TRBJ1-4 | TRBV12-3/TRBV12-4 | few | NA | CASSLRRGSEKLFF | TGTGCCAGCAGTTTAAGACGCGGAAGTGAAAAACTGTTTTTT
TRBJ2-7 | TRBV20-1 | many | NA | CSARDITAGAYEQYF | TGCAGTGCTAGAGATATAACAGCAGGGGCCTACGAGCAGTACTTC
TRBJ2-5 | TRBV7-3 | many | TRBD1 | CASSPQGKETQYF | TGTGCCAGCAGCCCACAGGGGAAAGAGACCCAGTACTTC
TRBJ1-1 | TRBV11-2 | many | TRBD1 | CASSEGQGMNTEAFF | TGTGCCAGCAGCGAAGGACAGGGGATGAACACTGAAGCTTTCTTT
TRBJ1-1 | TRBV12-3/TRBV12-4 | many | NA | CASSLARGGTEAFF | TGTGCCAGCAGTTTGGCGAGGGGGGGCACTGAAGCTTTCTTT
TRBJ2-1 | TRBV27 | many | TRBD2 | CASSLNGLAGVAEQFF | TGTGCCAGCAGTTTGAACGGACTAGCGGGAGTAGCCGAGCAGTTCTTC